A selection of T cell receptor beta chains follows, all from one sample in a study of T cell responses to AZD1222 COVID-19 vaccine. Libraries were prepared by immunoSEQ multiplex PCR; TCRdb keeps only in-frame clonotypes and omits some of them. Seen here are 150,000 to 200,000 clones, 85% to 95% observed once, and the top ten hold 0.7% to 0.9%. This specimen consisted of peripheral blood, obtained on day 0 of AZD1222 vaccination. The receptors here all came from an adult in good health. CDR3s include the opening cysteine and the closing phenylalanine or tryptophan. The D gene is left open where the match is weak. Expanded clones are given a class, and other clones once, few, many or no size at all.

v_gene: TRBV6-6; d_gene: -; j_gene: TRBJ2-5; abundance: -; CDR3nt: TGTGCCAGCAGCCGCGGGACCCCCCCCGAGACCCAGTACTTC; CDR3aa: CASSRGTPPETQYF
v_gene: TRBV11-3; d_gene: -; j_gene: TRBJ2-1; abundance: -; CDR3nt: TGTGCCAGCGGCTCCTGGCGGGGTCCACGGAACAATGAGCAGTTCTTC; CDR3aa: CASGSWRGPRNNEQFF
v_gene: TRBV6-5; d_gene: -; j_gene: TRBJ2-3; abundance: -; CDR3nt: TGTGCCAGCAGGGGGGGCGGGGGCACAGATACGCAGTATTTT; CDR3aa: CASRGGGGTDTQYF
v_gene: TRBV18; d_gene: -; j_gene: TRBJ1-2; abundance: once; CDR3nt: TGTGCCAGCTCAGGGGACGCTATCTATGGCTACACCTTC; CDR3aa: CASSGDAIYGYTF
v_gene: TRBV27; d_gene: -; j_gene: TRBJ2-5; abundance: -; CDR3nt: TGTGCCAGCAGTTTGCACCCTCAAGAGACCCAGTACTTC; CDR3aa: CASSLHPQETQYF
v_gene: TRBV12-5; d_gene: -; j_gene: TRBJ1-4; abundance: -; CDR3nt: TGTGCTAGTGGTTTGGCGGGGAATGAAAAACTGTTTTTT; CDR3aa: CASGLAGNEKLFF
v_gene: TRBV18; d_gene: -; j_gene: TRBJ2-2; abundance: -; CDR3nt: TGTGCCAGCTCACCTAGGGAGGACACCGGGGAGCTGTTTTTT; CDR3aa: CASSPREDTGELFF
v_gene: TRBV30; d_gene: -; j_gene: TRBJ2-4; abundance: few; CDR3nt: TGTGCCTTGGAGTGGGGTTCGGCCAAAAACATTCAGTACTTC; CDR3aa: CALEWGSAKNIQYF
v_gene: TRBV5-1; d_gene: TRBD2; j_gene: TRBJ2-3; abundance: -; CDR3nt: TGCGCCAGCAGCTTGTCACTAGCGGGGGGGCTAGATACGCAGTATTTT; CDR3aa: CASSLSLAGGLDTQYF
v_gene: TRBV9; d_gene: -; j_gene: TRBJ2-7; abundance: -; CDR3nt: TGTGCCAGCAGCGAAGGGGGCGGGGGATACGAGCAGTACTTC; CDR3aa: CASSEGGGGYEQYF
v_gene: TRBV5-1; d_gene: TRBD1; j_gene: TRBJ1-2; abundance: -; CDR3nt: TGCGCCAGCAGCTTCGGACAGGGTCGGACTAACTATGGCTACACCTTC; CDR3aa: CASSFGQGRTNYGYTF
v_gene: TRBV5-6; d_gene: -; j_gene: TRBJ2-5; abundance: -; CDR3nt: TGTGCCAGCACCTGGCTAAGGGAGACCCAGTACTTC; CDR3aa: CASTWLRETQYF
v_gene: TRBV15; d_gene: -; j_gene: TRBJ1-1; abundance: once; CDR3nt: TGTGCCACCAGCAGAGTACGTGTTGGGGGCACTGAAGCTTTCTTT; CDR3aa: CATSRVRVGGTEAFF
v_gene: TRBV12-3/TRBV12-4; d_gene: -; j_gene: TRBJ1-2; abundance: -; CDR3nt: TGTGCCAGCAGTTTTTCCGCAGGAGGGGGCTACACCTTC; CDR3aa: CASSFSAGGGYTF
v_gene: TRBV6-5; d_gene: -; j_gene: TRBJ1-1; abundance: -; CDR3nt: TGTGCCAGCAGTTATGGGGGCGGGACTGAAGCTTTCTTT; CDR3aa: CASSYGGGTEAFF
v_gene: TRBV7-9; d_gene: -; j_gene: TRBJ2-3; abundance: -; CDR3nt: TGTGCCAGCACCTCCGGGGATACGCAGTATTTT; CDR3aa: CASTSGDTQYF
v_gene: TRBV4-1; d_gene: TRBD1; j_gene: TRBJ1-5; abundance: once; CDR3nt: TGCGCCAGCAGCCAAAACCCGACAGGGCAAAATCAGCCCCAGCATTTT; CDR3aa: CASSQNPTGQNQPQHF
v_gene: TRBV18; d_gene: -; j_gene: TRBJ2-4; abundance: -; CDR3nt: TGTGCCAGCGCCATAGACGGACTAAAAAACATTCAGTACTTC; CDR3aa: CASAIDGLKNIQYF
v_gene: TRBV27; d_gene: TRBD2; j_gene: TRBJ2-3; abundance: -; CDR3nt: TGTGCCAGCAGTTCCGTAGGGCGGGGGGATACACAGTATTTT; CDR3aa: CASSSVGRGDTQYF
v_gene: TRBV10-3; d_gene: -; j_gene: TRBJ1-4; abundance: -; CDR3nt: TGTGCCATCAGTGAGCCCGGGGGGGTTGATGAAAAACTGTTTTTT; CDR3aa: CAISEPGGVDEKLFF
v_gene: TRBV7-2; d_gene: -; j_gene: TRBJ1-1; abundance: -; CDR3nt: TGTGCCAGCAGTCGTGTATCGAACACTGAAGCTTTCTTT; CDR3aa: CASSRVSNTEAFF
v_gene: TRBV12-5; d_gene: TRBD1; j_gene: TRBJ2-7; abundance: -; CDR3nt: TGTGCTAGTGGTTCCGGGACAGGGGCTTACGAGCAGTACTTC; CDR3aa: CASGSGTGAYEQYF